This TCR beta chain was found in a study of T cell repertoires in cytomegalovirus infection. Study background: An indication of both CMV infection and matching HLA type came from public TCR beta signatures.

TCRdb re-called the reads through MiXCR, storing one row per CDR3 protein. The table records approximately 1,000,000 distinct CDR3 sequences, 31% of them present only once. The germline V and J ends were trimmed by 0 bases and 4 bases, with 14 bases remaining between them. The CDR3 extends over 16 amino acids. Turning to this clonotype: Its antigen is not known.

The sequences come from cultured CD8+ T cells from PBMCs, collected from culture after CMV antigen stimulation. The chain combines TRBV12-3 or TRBV12-4 with TRBJ2-3; tentatively, D is TRBD2 (7 bases). The receptor was derived from a human donor in good health (CMV status not recorded). Some clones in this sample may be carry-over from other donors' samples. This CDR3 is CASSLASGTWSDTQYF. The CDR3 DNA follows: TGTGCCAGCAGTTTAGCGAGCGGGACATGGTCAGATACGCAGTATTTT.